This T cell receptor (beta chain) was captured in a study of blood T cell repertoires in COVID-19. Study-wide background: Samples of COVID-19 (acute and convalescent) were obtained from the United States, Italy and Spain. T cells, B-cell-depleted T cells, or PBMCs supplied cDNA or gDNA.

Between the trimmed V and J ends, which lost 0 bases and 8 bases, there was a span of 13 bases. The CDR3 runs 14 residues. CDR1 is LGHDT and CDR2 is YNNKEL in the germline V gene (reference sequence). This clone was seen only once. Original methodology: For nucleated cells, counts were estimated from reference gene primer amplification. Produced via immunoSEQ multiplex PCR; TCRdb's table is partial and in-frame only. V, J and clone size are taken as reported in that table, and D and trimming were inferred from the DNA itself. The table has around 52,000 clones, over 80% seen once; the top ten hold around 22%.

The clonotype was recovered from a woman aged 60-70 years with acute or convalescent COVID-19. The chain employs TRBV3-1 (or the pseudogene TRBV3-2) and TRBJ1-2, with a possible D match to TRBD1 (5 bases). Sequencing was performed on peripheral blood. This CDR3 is CASSQDLGGSGYTF. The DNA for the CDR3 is TGTGCCAGCAGCCAAGATTTGGGGGGGAGCGGCTACACCTTC.